Listed below are T cell receptor beta chains from one sample, sequenced in a study of metastatic and nonmetastatic thyroid tumors. TCRdb re-called clones from the PCR reads using MiXCR. Of 70,000 or so clones listed, 13% to 15% were seen once; the top ten hold 5% to 8%. Sequenced material: blood. The receptors originated from a male donor with papillary thyroid cancer or a benign thyroid nodule (not recorded which). Some clones in this sample may be carry-over from other donors' samples. Each CDR3 is given with its conserved first and last residue. Each record gives: D gene, V gene, J gene, clone size, CDR3 length, CDR3 DNA, CDR3 protein. A D gene is named only where the DNA matches it firmly. The size field is filled for only some rows; it gives once, few, many or a size class.

TRBD2	TRBV4-2	TRBJ2-1	many	16	TGTGCCAGCAGCCAAGGTGAGACCGGGAGGCACAATGAGCAGTTCTTC	CASSQGETGRHNEQFF
TRBD1	TRBV29-1	TRBJ2-7	many	12	TGCAGCGTTGGGGACAGCTACTACGAGCAGTACTTC	CSVGDSYYEQYF
NA	TRBV20-1	TRBJ1-5	many	17	TGCAGTGCTAGAGATCCTCTGAAGGCCCAAGGCAATCAGCCCCAGCATTTT	CSARDPLKAQGNQPQHF
NA	TRBV20-1	TRBJ1-5	many	14	TGCAGTGCTAGGGGATCCACAGAGGGTCAGCCCCAGCATTTT	CSARGSTEGQPQHF
NA	TRBV27	TRBJ2-2	NA	15	TGTGCCAGCAGTTTTTTGGGAACGAACACCGGTGAGCTGTTTTTT	CASSFLGTNTGELFF
TRBD1	TRBV3-1	TRBJ1-4	NA	14	TGTGCCAGCAGCCTGGGACAGGTGGCCGGAAAACTGTTTTTT	CASSLGQVAGKLFF
NA	TRBV7-8	TRBJ2-7	few	12	TGTGCCAGCAACCTCTACTCCTACGAGCAGTACTTC	CASNLYSYEQYF
NA	TRBV7-9	TRBJ2-1	many	12	TGTGCCAGCAGGGCAGGGGTGAATGAGCAGTTCTTC	CASRAGVNEQFF
NA	TRBV10-3	TRBJ2-3	many	13	TGTGCCATCGGCGGGACGGGCACAGATACGCAGTATTTT	CAIGGTGTDTQYF
NA	TRBV7-3	TRBJ2-2	many	13	TGTGCCAGCAGCATCACGAACACCGGGGAGCTGTTTTTT	CASSITNTGELFF
NA	TRBV19	TRBJ2-1	many	12	TGTGCCAGTAGTATGGGCTACAATGAGCAGTTCTTC	CASSMGYNEQFF
TRBD2	TRBV4-3	TRBJ2-1	many	18	TGCGCCAGCAGCCCCCAACCCAGACTAGCGGGATTGAATAATGAGCAGTTCTTC	CASSPQPRLAGLNNEQFF
NA	TRBV27	TRBJ2-7	few	13	TGTGCCAGCAGTTCGGTAGATTCCTACGAGCAGTACTTC	CASSSVDSYEQYF
NA	TRBV10-3	TRBJ1-2	few	12	TGTGCCATCAGTGAGGGGAACTATGGCTACACCTTC	CAISEGNYGYTF
NA	TRBV7-2	TRBJ1-5	few	14	TGTGCCAGCAGCCCACAAAGATCACACCAGCCCCAGCATTTT	CASSPQRSHQPQHF
NA	TRBV20-1	TRBJ2-2	many	13	TGCAGTGCTAGATCGGTTGGCACCGGGGAGCTGTTTTTT	CSARSVGTGELFF
NA	TRBV7-2	TRBJ2-1	many	14	TGTGCCAGCAGCTTAGTGGTAGGGTGGAATGAGCAGTTCTTC	CASSLVVGWNEQFF
NA	TRBV28	TRBJ1-2	many	14	TGTGCCAGCAGCTTCGTGACGGGGTACTATGGCTACACCTTC	CASSFVTGYYGYTF
NA	TRBV20-1	TRBJ2-2	once	16	TGCAGTGCTAGACCCTCCTCCGGTAGTGGGACCGGGGAGCTGTTTTTT	CSARPSSGSGTGELFF
TRBD2	TRBV20-1	TRBJ2-7	many	15	TGCAGTGCTAGTACCCCGGGACTAGTCCTGGGCGAGCAGTACTTC	CSASTPGLVLGEQYF
TRBD2	TRBV5-5	TRBJ2-3	many	15	TGTGCCAGCAGCTCTGGACTAGTAGTCACAGATACGCAGTATTTT	CASSSGLVVTDTQYF
NA	TRBV24-1	TRBJ1-4	many	14	TGTGCCACCAGTGACCGGAGTGAAAATGAAAAACTGTTTTTC	CATSDRSENEKLFF
NA	TRBV12-3/TRBV12-4	TRBJ2-2	few	13	TGTGCCAGCAGTTTAACTAGAACCGGGGAGCTGTTTTTT	CASSLTRTGELFF